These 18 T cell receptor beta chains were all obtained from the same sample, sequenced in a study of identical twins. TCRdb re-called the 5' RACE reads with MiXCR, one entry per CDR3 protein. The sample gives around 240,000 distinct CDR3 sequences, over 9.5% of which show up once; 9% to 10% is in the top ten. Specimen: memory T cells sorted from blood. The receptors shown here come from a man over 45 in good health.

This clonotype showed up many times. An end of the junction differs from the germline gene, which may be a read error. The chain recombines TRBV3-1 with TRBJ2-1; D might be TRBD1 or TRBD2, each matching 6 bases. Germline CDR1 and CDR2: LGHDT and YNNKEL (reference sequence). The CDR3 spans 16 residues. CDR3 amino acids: CASSRVGGGPGGQWIF. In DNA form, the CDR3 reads TGTGCCAGCAGCCGGGTCGGTGGGGGGCCTGGGGGGCAATGGATCTTC.

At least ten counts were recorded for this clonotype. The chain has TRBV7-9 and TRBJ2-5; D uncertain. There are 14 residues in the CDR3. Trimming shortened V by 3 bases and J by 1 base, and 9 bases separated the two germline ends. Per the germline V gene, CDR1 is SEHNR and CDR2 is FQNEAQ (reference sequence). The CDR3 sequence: CASSFTRGQETQYF. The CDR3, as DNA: TGTGCCAGCAGCTTCACTCGAGGCCAAGAGACCCAGTACTTC.

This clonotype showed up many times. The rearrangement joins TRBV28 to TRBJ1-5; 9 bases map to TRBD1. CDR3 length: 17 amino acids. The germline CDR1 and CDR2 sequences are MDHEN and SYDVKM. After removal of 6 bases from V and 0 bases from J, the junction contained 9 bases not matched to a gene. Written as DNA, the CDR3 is TGTGCCAGCAGGGGAGGGACAGGGTTTTATAGCAATCAGCCCCAGCATTTT. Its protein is CASRGGTGFYSNQPQHF.

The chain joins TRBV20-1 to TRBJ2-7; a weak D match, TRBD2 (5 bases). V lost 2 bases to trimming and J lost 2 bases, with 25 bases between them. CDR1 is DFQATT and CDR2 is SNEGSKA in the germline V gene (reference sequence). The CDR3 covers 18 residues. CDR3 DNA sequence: TGCAGTGCTAGAAATCAACATACGACCGTGGAGGAGGCCTACGAGCAGTACTTC. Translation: CSARNQHTTVEEAYEQYF.

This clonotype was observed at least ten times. The CDR3 nucleotides are TGTGCCAGCAGTGCGAAGAACACTGAAGCTTTCTTT. This sequence encodes CASSAKNTEAFF. This sequence joins TRBV25-1 and TRBJ1-1; D not certain. The CDR3 sequence is 12 residues long. The germline V gene has CDR1 MGHDK and CDR2 SYGVNS. V was cut by 4 bases and J by 1 base, with 4 bases left in between. The full variable domain, with the rest looked up from reference TRBV25-1 and TRBJ1-1, is EADIYQTPRYLVIGTGKKITLECSQTMGHDKMYWYQQDPGMELHLIHYSYGVNSTEKGDLSSESTVSRIRTEHFPLTLESARPSHTSQYLCASSAKNTEAFFGQGTRLTVV.

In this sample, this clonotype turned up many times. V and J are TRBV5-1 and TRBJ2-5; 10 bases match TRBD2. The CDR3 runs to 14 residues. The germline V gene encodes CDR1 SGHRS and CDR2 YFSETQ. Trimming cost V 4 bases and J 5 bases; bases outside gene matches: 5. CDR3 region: CASSPGTSVETQYF. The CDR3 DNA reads TGCGCCAGCAGCCCTGGGACTAGCGTGGAGACCCAGTACTTC.

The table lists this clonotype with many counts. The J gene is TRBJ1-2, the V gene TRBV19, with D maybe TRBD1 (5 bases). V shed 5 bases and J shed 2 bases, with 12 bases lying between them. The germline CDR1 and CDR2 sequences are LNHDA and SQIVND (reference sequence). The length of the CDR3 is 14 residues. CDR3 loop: CASSFGTGNYGYTF. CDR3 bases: TGTGCCAGTAGTTTTGGGACGGGGAACTATGGCTACACCTTC.

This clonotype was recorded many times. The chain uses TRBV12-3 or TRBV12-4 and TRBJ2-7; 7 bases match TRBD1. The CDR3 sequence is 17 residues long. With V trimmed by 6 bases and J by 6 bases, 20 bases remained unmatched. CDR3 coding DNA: TGTGCCAGCAGCGGAGGAATAGCCGGGACAGCTTTCCCCGAGCAGTACTTC. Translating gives CASSGGIAGTAFPEQYF.

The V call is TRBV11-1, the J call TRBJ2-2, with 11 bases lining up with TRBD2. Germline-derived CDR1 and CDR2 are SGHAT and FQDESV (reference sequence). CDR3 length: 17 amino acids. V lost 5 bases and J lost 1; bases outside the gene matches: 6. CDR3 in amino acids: CASSKMGTSGNTGELFF. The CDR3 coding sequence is TGTGCCAGCAGCAAAATGGGGACTAGCGGGAACACCGGGGAGCTGTTTTTT.

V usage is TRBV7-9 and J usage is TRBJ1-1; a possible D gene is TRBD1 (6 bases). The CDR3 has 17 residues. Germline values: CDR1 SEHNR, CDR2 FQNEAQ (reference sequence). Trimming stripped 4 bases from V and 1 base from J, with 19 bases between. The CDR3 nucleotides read TGTGCCAGCAGCTATATCAACCACAGGGCGGAGAACACTGAAGCTTTCTTT. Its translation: CASSYINHRAENTEAFF.

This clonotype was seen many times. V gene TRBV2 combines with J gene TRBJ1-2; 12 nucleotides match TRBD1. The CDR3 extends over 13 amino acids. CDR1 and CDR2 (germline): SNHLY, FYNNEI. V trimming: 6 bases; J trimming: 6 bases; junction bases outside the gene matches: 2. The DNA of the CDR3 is TGTGCCAGCAGCGGGACAGGGGGCAATGGCTACACCTTC. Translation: CASSGTGGNGYTF.

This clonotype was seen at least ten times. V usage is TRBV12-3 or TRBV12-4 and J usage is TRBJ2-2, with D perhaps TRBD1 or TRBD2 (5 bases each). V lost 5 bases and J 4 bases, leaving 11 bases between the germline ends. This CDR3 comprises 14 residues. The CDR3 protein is CASSRIGTTGELFF. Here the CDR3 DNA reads TGTGCCAGCAGTCGTATCGGGACCACCGGGGAGCTGTTTTTT.

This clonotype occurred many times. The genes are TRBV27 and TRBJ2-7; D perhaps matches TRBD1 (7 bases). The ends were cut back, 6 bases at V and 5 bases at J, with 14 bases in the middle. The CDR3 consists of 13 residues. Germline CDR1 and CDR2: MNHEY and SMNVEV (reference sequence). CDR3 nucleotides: TGTGCCAGCAGAAGGACAGGAGGGCACGAGCAGTACTTC. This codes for CASRRTGGHEQYF.

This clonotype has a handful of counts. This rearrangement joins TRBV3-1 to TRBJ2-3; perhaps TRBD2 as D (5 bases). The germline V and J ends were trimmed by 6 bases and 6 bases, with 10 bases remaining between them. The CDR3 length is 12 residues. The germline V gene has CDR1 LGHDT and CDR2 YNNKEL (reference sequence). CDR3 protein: CASRNPGDTQYF. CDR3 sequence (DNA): TGTGCCAGCAGGAACCCGGGGGATACGCAGTATTTT.

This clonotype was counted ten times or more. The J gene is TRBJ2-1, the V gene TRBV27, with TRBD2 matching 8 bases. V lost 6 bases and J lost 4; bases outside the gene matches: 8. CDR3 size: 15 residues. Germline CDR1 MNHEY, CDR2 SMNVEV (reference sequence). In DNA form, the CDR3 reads TGTGCCAGCAGCCGAGCGGGAGTCGCTTACAATGAGCAGTTCTTC. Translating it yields CASSRAGVAYNEQFF.

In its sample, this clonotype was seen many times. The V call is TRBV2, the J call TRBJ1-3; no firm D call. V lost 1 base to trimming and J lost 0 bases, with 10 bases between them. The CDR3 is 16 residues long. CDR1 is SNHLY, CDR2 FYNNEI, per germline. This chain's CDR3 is CASSEGRGNSGNTIYF. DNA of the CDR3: TGTGCCAGCAGTGAAGGACGGGGAAACTCTGGAAACACCATATATTTT.

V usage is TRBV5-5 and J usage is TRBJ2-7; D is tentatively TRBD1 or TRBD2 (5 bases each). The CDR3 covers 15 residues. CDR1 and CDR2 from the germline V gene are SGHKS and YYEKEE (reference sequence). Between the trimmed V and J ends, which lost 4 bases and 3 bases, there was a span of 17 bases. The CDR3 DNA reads TGTGCCAGCAGCCCCGAGATGGGACCGTTCTACGAGCAGTACTTC. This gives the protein CASSPEMGPFYEQYF.

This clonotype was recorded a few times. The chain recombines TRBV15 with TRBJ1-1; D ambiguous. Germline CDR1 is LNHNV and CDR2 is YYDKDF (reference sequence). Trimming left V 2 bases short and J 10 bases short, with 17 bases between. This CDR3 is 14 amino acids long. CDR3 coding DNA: TGTGCCACCAGCAGAACCCGGGCCCCCTTCGGAGCTTTCTTT. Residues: CATSRTRAPFGAFF. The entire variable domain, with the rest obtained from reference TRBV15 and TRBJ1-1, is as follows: DAMVIQNPRYQVTQFGKPVTLSCSQTLNHNVMYWYQQKSSQAPKLLFHYYDKDFNNEADTPDNFQSRRPNTSFCFLDIRSPGLGDTAMYLCATSRTRAPFGAFFGQGTRLTVV.